These 13 T cell receptor beta chains originate from one sample sequenced in a study of HIV-infected patients and healthy controls. The repertoire came from unfractionated whole blood and reflected all unsorted peripheral T cells. Alpha and beta constant-region primers primed reverse transcription of approximately 0.55 ug RNA. Alpha and beta chain libraries were made separately by chain-specific third strand synthesis with multiplexing indices. In TCRdb, the 5' RACE reads were re-called with MiXCR into one record per CDR3 protein. The sample has more than 9,000 distinct CDR3 sequences; 9.3% are singletons. Sequenced here: blood, sampled before antiretroviral therapy. These receptor sequences come from an adult with HIV infection. The donor label of this sample is uncertain.

This clonotype was seen many times. The rearrangement uses TRBV18 and TRBJ2-2, with D unresolved. Germline V CDR1 and CDR2: KGHSH, LQKENI. Trimming took 6 bases from V and 0 from J, leaving 11 bases between them. The CDR3 runs 15 residues. This CDR3 is CASSLESANTGELFF. DNA for the CDR3: TGTGCCAGCTCCCTTGAATCGGCGAACACCGGGGAGCTGTTTTTT.

This clonotype was recorded many times. The CDR3 DNA follows: TGCGCCAGCAGCAGACCAGGGGGCAGTGCTAATGAAAAACTGTTTTTT. Protein sequence: CASSRPGGSANEKLFF. V and J are TRBV5-1 and TRBJ1-4, with TRBD1 matching 8 bases. J lost 3 bases, V lost 4 bases, and 8 bases had no gene match. The CDR3 runs to 16 residues. The germline V gene has CDR1 SGHRS and CDR2 YFSETQ.

This clonotype was seen repeatedly, ten times or more. This chain uses TRBV2 with TRBJ2-2; D might be TRBD1 (7 bases). V lost 10 bases and J 6 bases, leaving 18 bases between the germline ends. This CDR3 region has 14 residues. Germline V gene sequence: CDR1 SNHLY, CDR2 FYNNEI. This CDR3 is CATLQGRLAGELFF. For the CDR3, the DNA is TGTGCCACCTTACAGGGGAGGTTGGCCGGGGAGCTGTTTTTT.

In this sample, this clonotype turned up many times. The V gene is TRBV18, the J gene TRBJ2-1; D gene uncertain. Trimming removed 0 bases from V and 2 bases from J, with 8 bases in between. Germline V gene lookup returns CDR1 KGHSH and CDR2 LQKENI. The CDR3 length is 15 residues. CDR3 DNA: TGTGCCAGCTCACCACCCCGACTGACCTACAATGAGCAGTTCTTC. Residues: CASSPPRLTYNEQFF. Supplemented by reference TRBV18 and TRBJ2-1, the full variable domain reads NAGVMQNPRHLVRRRGQEARLRCSPMKGHSHVYWYRQLPEEGLKFMVYLQKENIIDESGMPKERFSAEFPKEGPSILRIQQVVRGDSAAYFCASSPPRLTYNEQFFGPGTRLTVL.

In this sample, this clonotype turned up many times. The V and J genes are TRBV27 and TRBJ2-7, with 8 positions matching TRBD1. V trimming: 5 bases; J trimming: 3 bases; junction bases outside the gene matches: 12. The CDR3 has 16 amino acids. Germline lookup yields CDR1 MNHEY and CDR2 SMNVEV (reference sequence). The CDR3 loop is CASSQRTGTLIYEQYF. DNA for the CDR3: TGTGCCAGCAGTCAGAGGACAGGGACCCTTATCTACGAGCAGTACTTC.

V and J are TRBV7-2 and TRBJ2-1; TRBD2 aligns across 11 bases. Germline CDR1 SGHTA, CDR2 FQGNSA. The V gene end was trimmed by 3 bases and the J gene end by 10 bases; junction bases not matched to a gene: 5. CDR3 length equals 14 residues. The CDR3 loop reads CASSFSGGAREQFF. CDR3 bases: TGTGCCAGCAGCTTTAGCGGGGGGGCCCGAGAGCAGTTCTTC. Full variable domain (outside the CDR3, taken from reference TRBV7-2 and TRBJ2-1): GAGVSQSPSNKVTEKGKDVELRCDPISGHTALYWYRQSLGQGLEFLIYFQGNSAPDKSGLPSDRFSAERTGGSVSTLTIQRTQQEDSAVYLCASSFSGGAREQFFGPGTRLTVL.

This clonotype was detected ten times or more. This chain links TRBV20-1 with TRBJ2-1; 7 positions match TRBD1. This CDR3 contains 17 residues. The V segment lost 1 base and the J segment 0 bases; nucleotides outside the gene matches: 9. Germline CDR1 DFQATT, CDR2 SNEGSKA (reference sequence). The CDR3 DNA reads TGCAGTGCTAGAGGGCACAAGGACAGGATCTCCTACAATGAGCAGTTCTTC. Its translation: CSARGHKDRISYNEQFF.

This clonotype was counted ten times or more. The chain couples TRBV7-3 to TRBJ2-3, with 8 bases aligning to TRBD2. The V gene's germline CDR1 is SGHTA and CDR2 FQGTGA. Trimming at V came to 5 bases and at J to 9 bases, leaving 4 bases not matched to a gene. This CDR3 has 12 residues. The CDR3 here is CASSPIAGTQYF. CDR3 nucleotides: TGTGCCAGCAGCCCCATAGCGGGGACGCAGTATTTT.

This clonotype was seen repeatedly, ten times or more. The J gene is TRBJ1-4, the V gene TRBV27, with D perhaps TRBD1 (5 bases). Germline values: CDR1 MNHEY, CDR2 SMNVEV (reference sequence). CDR3 length: 17 residues. Deletions cut 5 bases from V and 10 bases from J, with 26 bases between. This CDR3 is CASSVQNPSGGTGKLFF. The CDR3 coding sequence is TGTGCCAGCAGTGTACAAAACCCCTCGGGGGGAACTGGAAAACTGTTTTTT. The full variable domain, in which reference TRBV27 and TRBJ1-4 provide the parts outside the CDR3, is EAQVTQNPRYLITVTGKKLTVTCSQNMNHEYMSWYRQDPGLGLRQIYYSMNVEVTDKGDVPEGYKVSRKEKRNFPLILESPSPNQTSLYFCASSVQNPSGGTGKLFFGSGTQLSVL.

By share of the sample, this clonotype is medium-sized. The V call is TRBV9, the J call TRBJ2-2; D uncertain. The CDR3 has 14 residues. Trimming cost V 5 bases and J 6 bases, with 14 bases left between them. Germline lookup yields CDR1 SGDLS and CDR2 YYNGEE. CDR3 amino acids: CASRSDSRPGELFF. Here the CDR3 DNA reads TGTGCCAGCAGGTCCGACTCGAGGCCCGGGGAGCTGTTTTTT.

This clonotype was observed many times. The J gene is TRBJ2-2, the V gene TRBV4-2, with D uncertain. This CDR3 has 16 amino acids. Trimming took off 1 base at V and 3 bases at J, with 12 bases between the two ends. Germline CDR1 is LGHNA and CDR2 is YNFKEQ. The CDR3 spells CASSQVLSVYTGELFF. In DNA, the CDR3 is TGTGCCAGCAGCCAAGTTCTATCGGTGTACACCGGGGAGCTGTTTTTT.

Sample share makes this clonotype medium-sized (0.01 to 0.1%). The chain is built from TRBV19 and TRBJ1-1; D is perhaps TRBD1 (5 bases). Germline assignment: CDR1 LNHDA and CDR2 SQIVND (reference sequence). This CDR3 is 15 amino acids long. V gave up 5 bases and J gave up 10 bases, with 23 bases separating them. For the CDR3, the DNA is TGTGCCAGTAGTCCCCGGGGGGTAGACTTTTCTGGAGCTTTCTTT. This encodes CASSPRGVDFSGAFF.

This clonotype was seen a handful of times. The chain links TRBV7-9 to TRBJ1-3, with D tentatively TRBD1 (5 bases). The CDR3 covers 13 residues. Trimming removed 5 bases from V and 7 bases from J, with 12 bases in between. CDR1 is SEHNR and CDR2 is FQNEAQ in the germline V gene (reference sequence). The CDR3 sequence is CASSLREFNTIYF. As DNA, the CDR3 is TGTGCCAGCAGCCTCAGGGAATTTAACACCATATATTTT.